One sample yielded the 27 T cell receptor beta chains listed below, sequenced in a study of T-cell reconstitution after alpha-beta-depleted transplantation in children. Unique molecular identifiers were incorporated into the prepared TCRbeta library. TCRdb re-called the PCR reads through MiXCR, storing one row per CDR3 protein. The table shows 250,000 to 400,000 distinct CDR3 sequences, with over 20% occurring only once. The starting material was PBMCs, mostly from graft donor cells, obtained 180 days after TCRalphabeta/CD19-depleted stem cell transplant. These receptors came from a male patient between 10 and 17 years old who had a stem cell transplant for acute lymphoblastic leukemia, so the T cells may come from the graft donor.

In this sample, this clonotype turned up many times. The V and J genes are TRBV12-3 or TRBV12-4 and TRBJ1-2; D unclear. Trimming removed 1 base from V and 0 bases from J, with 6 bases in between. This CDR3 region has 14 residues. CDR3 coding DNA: TGTGCCAGCAGTTTAGTGATGTCTAACTATGGCTACACCTTC. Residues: CASSLVMSNYGYTF.

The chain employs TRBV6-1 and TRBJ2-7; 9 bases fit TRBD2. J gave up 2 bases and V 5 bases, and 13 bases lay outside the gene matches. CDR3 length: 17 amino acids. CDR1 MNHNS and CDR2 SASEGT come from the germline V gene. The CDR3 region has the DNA TGTGCCAGCAGTCAATCCCGGACTAGCGCATTCCCCTACGAGCAGTACTTC. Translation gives CASSQSRTSAFPYEQYF.

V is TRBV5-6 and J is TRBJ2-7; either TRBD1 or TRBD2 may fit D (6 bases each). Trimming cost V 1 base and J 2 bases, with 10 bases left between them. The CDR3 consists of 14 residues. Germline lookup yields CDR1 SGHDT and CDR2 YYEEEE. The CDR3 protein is CASSLRGEPYEQYF. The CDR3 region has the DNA TGTGCCAGCAGCTTGAGGGGGGAGCCCTACGAGCAGTACTTC.

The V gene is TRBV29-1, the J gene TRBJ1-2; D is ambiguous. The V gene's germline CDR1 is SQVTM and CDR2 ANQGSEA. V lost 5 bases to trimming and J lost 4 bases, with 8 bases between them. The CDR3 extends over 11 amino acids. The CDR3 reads CSVHRGYGYTF. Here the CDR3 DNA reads TGCAGCGTTCACCGTGGCTATGGCTACACCTTC. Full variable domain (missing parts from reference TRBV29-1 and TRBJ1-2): SAVISQKPSRDICQRGTSLTIQCQVDSQVTMMFWYRQQPGQSLTLIATANQGSEATYESGFVIDKFPISRPNLTFSTLTVSNMSPEDSSIYLCSVHRGYGYTFGSGTRLTVV.

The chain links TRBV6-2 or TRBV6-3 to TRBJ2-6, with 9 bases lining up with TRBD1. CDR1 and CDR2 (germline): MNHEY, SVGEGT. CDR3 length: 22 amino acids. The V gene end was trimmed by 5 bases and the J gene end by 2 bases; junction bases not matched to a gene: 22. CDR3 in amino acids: CASSHFPRRTGTGLAGANVLTF. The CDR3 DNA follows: TGTGCCAGCAGTCATTTCCCGCGAAGGACGGGGACAGGGTTGGCTGGGGCCAACGTCCTGACTTTC.

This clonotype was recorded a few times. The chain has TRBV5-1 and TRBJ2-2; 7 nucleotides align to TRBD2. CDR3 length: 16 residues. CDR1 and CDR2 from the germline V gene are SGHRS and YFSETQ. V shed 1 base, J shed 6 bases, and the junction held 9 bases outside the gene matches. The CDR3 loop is CASSLSRGGRAGELFF. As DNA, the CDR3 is TGCGCCAGCAGCTTGAGCCGCGGGGGTCGTGCCGGGGAGCTGTTTTTT.

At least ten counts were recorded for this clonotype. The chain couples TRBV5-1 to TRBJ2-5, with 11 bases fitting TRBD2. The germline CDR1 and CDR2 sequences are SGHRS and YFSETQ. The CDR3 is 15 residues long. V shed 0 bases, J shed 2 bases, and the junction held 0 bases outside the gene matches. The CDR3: CASSLGTSGQETQYF. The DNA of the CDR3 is TGCGCCAGCAGCTTGGGGACTAGCGGGCAAGAGACCCAGTACTTC.

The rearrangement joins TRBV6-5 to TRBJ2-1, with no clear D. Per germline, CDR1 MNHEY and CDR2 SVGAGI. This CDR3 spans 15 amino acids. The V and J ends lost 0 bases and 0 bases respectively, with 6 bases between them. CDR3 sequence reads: CASSYSTYSYNEQFF. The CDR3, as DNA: TGTGCCAGCAGTTACTCGACATACTCCTACAATGAGCAGTTCTTC.

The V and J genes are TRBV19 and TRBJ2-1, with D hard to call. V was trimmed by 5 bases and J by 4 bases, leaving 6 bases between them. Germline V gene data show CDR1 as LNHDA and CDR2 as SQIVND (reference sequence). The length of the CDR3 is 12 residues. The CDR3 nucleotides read TGTGCCAGTAGTGGGATTTACAATGAGCAGTTCTTC. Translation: CASSGIYNEQFF.

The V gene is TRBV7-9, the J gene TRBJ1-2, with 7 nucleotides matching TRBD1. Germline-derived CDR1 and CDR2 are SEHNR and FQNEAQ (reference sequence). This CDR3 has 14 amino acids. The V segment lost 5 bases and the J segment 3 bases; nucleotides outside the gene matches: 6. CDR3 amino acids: CASSIRQGHYGYTF. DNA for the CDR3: TGTGCCAGCAGCATAAGACAGGGCCACTATGGCTACACCTTC.

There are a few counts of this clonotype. CDR3 protein: CASSQAGSNQPQHF. DNA for the CDR3: TGTGCCAGCAGCCAAGCGGGGAGCAATCAGCCCCAGCATTTT. The rearrangement uses TRBV4-2 and TRBJ1-5; D is uncertain. Per germline, CDR1 LGHNA and CDR2 YNFKEQ. V shed 1 base and J shed 1 base, with 5 bases lying between them. There are 14 residues in the CDR3.

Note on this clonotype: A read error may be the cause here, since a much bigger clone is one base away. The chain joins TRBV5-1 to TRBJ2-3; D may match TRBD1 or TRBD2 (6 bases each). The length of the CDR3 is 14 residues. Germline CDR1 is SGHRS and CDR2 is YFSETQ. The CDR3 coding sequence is TGCGCCAGCAGCTTGGCGGGGGCCACAGATACGCTGTATTTT. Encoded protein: CASSLAGATDTLYF.

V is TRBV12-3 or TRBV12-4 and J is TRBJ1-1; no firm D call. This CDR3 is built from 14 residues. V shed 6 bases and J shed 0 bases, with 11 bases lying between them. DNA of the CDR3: TGTGCCAGCAGACAGAGGGAAATGAACACTGAAGCTTTCTTT. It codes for CASRQREMNTEAFF.

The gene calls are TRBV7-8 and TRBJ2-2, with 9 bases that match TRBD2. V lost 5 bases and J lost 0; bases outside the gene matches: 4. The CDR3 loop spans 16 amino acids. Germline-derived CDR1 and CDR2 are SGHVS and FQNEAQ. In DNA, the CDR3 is TGTGCCAGCAGCCCTCGGACTAGCGCGAACACCGGGGAGCTGTTTTTT. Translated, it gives CASSPRTSANTGELFF.

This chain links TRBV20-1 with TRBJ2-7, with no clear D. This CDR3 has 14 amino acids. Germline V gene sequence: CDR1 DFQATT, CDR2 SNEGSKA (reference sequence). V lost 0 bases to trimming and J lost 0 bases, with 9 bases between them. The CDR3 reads CSAREDFVSYEQYF. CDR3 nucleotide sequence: TGCAGTGCTAGAGAAGACTTCGTCTCCTACGAGCAGTACTTC.

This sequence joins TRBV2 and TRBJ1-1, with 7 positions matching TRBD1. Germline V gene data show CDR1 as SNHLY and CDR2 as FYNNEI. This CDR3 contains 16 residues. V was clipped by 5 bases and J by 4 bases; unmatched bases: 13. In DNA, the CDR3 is TGTGCCAGCAGTCTTTGGACAGGCCGAGGGAGCACTGAAGCTTTCTTT. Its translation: CASSLWTGRGSTEAFF.

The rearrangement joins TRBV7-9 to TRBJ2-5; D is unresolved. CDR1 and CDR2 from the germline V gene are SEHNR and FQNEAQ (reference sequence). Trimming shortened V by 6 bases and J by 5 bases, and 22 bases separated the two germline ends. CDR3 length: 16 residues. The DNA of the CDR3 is TGTGCCAGCAGTTGGAGTAGGTCGGTTCGGCTTGAGACCCAGTACTTC. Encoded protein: CASSWSRSVRLETQYF. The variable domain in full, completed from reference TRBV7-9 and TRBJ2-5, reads DTGVSQNPRHKITKRGQNVTFRCDPISEHNRLYWYRQTLGQGPEFLTYFQNEAQLEKSRLLSDRFSAERPKGSFSTLEIQRTEQGDSAMYLCASSWSRSVRLETQYFGPGTRLLVL.

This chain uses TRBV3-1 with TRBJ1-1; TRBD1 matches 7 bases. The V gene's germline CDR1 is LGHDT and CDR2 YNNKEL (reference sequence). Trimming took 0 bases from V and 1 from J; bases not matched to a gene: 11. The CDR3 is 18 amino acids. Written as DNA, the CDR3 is TGTGCCAGCAGCCAAGATCGAGCGACAGGGTCTAAGAACACTGAAGCTTTCTTT. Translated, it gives CASSQDRATGSKNTEAFF.

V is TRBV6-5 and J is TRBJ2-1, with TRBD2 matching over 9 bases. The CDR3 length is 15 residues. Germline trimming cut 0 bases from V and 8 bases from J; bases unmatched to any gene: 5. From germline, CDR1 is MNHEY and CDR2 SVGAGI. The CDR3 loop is CASSYSFGTSYEQFF. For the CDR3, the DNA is TGTGCCAGCAGTTACTCCTTCGGGACTAGCTATGAGCAGTTCTTC.

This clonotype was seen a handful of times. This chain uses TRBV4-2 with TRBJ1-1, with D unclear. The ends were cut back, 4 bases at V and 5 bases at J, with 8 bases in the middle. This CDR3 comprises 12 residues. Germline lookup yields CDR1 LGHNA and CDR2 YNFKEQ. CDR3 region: CASSPWGTEAFF. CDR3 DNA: TGTGCCAGCAGCCCCTGGGGAACTGAAGCTTTCTTT.

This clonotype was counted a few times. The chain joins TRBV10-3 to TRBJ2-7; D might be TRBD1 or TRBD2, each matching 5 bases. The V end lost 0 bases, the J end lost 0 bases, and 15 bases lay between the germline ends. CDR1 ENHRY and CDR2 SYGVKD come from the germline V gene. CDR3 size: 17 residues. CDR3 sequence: CAISESRGGRVSYEQYF. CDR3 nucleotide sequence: TGTGCCATCAGTGAGTCGAGGGGCGGCAGGGTCTCCTACGAGCAGTACTTC.

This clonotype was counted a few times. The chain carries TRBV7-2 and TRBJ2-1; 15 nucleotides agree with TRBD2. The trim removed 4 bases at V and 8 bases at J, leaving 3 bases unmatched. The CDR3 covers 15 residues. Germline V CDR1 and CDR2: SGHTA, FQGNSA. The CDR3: CASSWGLAGGYEQFF. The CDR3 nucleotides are TGTGCCAGCAGCTGGGGACTAGCGGGAGGCTATGAGCAGTTCTTC.

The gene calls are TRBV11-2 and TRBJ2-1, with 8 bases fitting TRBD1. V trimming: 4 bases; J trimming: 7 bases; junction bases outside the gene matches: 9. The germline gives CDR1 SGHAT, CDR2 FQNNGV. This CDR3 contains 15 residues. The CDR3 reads CASSSTGAAGNEQFF. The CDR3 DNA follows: TGTGCCAGCAGCTCGACAGGGGCGGCGGGGAATGAGCAGTTCTTC.

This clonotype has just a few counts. The CDR3 is CASSYPPRTALGGYTF. In DNA, the CDR3 is TGTGCCAGCAGTTATCCTCCCCGGACAGCCCTCGGTGGCTACACCTTC. This chain uses TRBV12-3 or TRBV12-4 with TRBJ1-2, with D perhaps TRBD1 (6 bases). The germline V and J ends were trimmed by 4 bases and 7 bases, with 22 bases remaining between them. This CDR3 comprises 16 residues.

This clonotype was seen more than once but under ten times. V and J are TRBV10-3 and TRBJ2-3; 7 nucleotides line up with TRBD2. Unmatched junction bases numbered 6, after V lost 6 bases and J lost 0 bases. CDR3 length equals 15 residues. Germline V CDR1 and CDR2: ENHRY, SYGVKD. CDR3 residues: CAISQSGTSTDTQYF. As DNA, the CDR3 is TGTGCCATCAGCCAAAGCGGGACTAGCACAGATACGCAGTATTTT.

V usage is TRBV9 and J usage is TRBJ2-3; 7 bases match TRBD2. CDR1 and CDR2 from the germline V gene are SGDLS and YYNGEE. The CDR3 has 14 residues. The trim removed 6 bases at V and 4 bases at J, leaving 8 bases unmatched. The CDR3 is CASTTSGGSDTQYF. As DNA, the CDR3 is TGTGCCAGCACAACGTCGGGGGGATCAGATACGCAGTATTTT.

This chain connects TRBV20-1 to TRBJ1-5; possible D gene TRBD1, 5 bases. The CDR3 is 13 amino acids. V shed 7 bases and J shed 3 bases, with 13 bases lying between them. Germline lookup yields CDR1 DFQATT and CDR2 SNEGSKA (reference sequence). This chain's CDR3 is CSVEGRLNQPQHF. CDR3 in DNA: TGCAGTGTAGAGGGGCGTCTCAATCAGCCCCAGCATTTT.